This is a list of T cell receptor beta chains from one sample in a study of graft-versus-host responses after intestinal transplantation. Sequencing used immunoSEQ multiplex PCR; TCRdb keeps in-frame clones, though not all of them. This table holds about 97,000 clones, around 92% found once. No antigen has been assigned to these receptors. Sequencing used unstimulated CD4+ T cells sorted from spleen or lymph node cells, obtained before transplant. These receptors originate from a human donor who was the organ donor for an intestinal transplant. CDR3s include the opening cysteine and the closing phenylalanine or tryptophan.

>TRBV5-1
CASSLTGLVDTEAFF
>TRBV28
CASRRTRVGAFF
>TRBV7-3
CASSPVAGLSTDTQYF
>TRBV4-1
CASSQDYYRAPSYEQYF
>TRBV19
CASSVPKDRGDQPQHF
>TRBV7-2
CASSFGDRGAHGYTF
>TRBV30
CAWSPPGVYGYTF
>TRBV7-3
CASSTGTSGGADTQYF
>TRBV6-1
CASSPGGAGANVLTF
>TRBV19
CASSMGTGTGGYGYTF
>TRBV9
CASSVVGQGSYNEQFF
>TRBV11-3
CASSSRGNTEAFF
>TRBV27
CASSSGGTEAFF
>TRBV7-7
CASSPARSRDGEQFF
>TRBV5-1
CASSLLEFNEQFF
>TRBV6-1
CASSESGRGFSYTF
>TRBV27
CASSLNGGAVDTQYF
>TRBV9
CASSVEAGRTDTQYF
>TRBV27
CASSSSNTGELFF
>TRBV6-5
CASSRDRSIGYTF
>TRBV18
CASSPFRDRGTEQYF
>TRBV14
CASSQDSGTNYGYTF
>TRBV6-1
CASSEAKGGNSPLHF
>TRBV6-1
CASSERPGYGYGYTF
>TRBV5-6
CASSSTLQGIQPQHF
>TRBV4-1
CASSQEAGLDGYTF
>TRBV7-2
CASSFQPGLAGGEDTQYF
>TRBV6-6
CASMRANGYTF
>TRBV5-6
CASSLWAGGARWTF
>TRBV5-1
CASSSGSLSSYNSPLHF
>TRBV7-3
CASSLGTGHTEAFF
>TRBV6-1
CASKRDRDTGELFF
>TRBV4-1
CASSQPTSPQNIQYF